This T cell receptor beta chain was identified in a study of blood T cell repertoires in COVID-19. In the study's own analysis: Scientists estimated how many nucleated cells there were by amplifying reference gene primers. Assay used: immunoSEQ multiplex PCR; TCRdb lists only in-frame clones, some missing. D and trimming were read from the DNA, whereas the V and J calls and clone size are those reported in that table. This repertoire shows some 220,000 clones, more than 80% found once; its top ten account for roughly 3.4%. The CDR3 totals 16 residues. Germline CDR1 and CDR2: SGDLS and YYNGEE. The ends lost 2 bases at V and 8 bases at J; junction bases unmatched: 13.

The chain employs TRBV9 and TRBJ2-1; 7 bases agree with TRBD2. Sequencing was carried out using PBMCs or T cells enriched from blood (not recorded which). This sequence was found in a woman aged 40 to 55 with acute COVID-19. The CDR3 DNA is TGTGCCAGCAGCGTCGGCGGGGGATCCCTTCGGGATGAGCAGTTCTTC. It yields the protein CASSVGGGSLRDEQFF.